The 10 T cell receptor beta chains reported below all come from one sample, sequenced in a study of human T cells and chemical hapten exposure. TCRdb passed the RACE reads through MiXCR, listing each CDR3 protein once. The sample lists roughly 200,000 distinct CDR3 sequences; about 25% were seen once. The time point was: patch test 3, about 24 weeks after DPC sensitization. Treatment meaning: therapeutic diphenylcyclopropenone sensitization with weekly scalp DPC. This specimen was whole blood, taken in connection with sensitization to the hapten diphenylcyclopropenone (DPC). Receptors originate from a woman between 40 and 50 years old with alopecia areata. Some clones in this sample may be carry-over from other donors' samples.

This clonotype was seen only a few times. The V call is TRBV5-1, the J call TRBJ1-2, with TRBD1 matching over 9 bases. V dropped 5 bases and J dropped 8; count of bases not matched to a gene: 7. Germline values: CDR1 SGHRS, CDR2 YFSETQ. This CDR3 is 13 amino acids long. The chain's CDR3 is CASRTGTGNGYTF. CDR3 DNA sequence: TGCGCCAGCAGGACCGGGACAGGGAACGGCTACACCTTC.

This chain joins TRBV7-2 and TRBJ2-5; D gene unclear. This CDR3 region has 14 residues. The V gene's germline CDR1 is SGHTA and CDR2 FQGNSA. Trimming took 5 bases from V and 5 from J, leaving 15 bases between them. The CDR3 DNA follows: TGTGCCAGCAGCCCCCGGGCAAATCTTGAGACCCAGTACTTC. This codes for CASSPRANLETQYF. Based on the CDR3 plus reference TRBV7-2 and TRBJ2-5, the full variable domain is GAGVSQSPSNKVTEKGKDVELRCDPISGHTALYWYRQSLGQGLEFLIYFQGNSAPDKSGLPSDRFSAERTGGSVSTLTIQRTQQEDSAVYLCASSPRANLETQYFGPGTRLLVL.

This clonotype has only a few counts. This sequence joins TRBV7-8 and TRBJ2-7, with 7 bases lining up with TRBD1. Germline CDR1 and CDR2: SGHVS and FQNEAQ. This CDR3 is built from 16 residues. V was pared by 1 base and J by 3 bases, with 9 bases of the junction left unmatched. The CDR3 here is CASSLDRGQTLYEQYF. The CDR3 bases are TGTGCCAGCAGCTTAGATCGGGGACAGACCCTCTACGAGCAGTACTTC.

This clonotype has just a few counts. The genes are TRBV6-5 and TRBJ2-2; D uncertain. V dropped 2 bases and J dropped 3 bases, with 7 bases sitting between them. Germline-derived CDR1 and CDR2 are MNHEY and SVGAGI. The CDR3 spans 14 residues. In nucleotides, the CDR3 is TGTGCCAGCAGTTACCGACACGACACCGGGGAGCTGTTTTTT. This sequence encodes CASSYRHDTGELFF.

This clonotype was counted at least ten times. The J gene is TRBJ2-6, the V gene TRBV7-3, with D hard to call. The V gene lost 5 bases and the J gene lost 1 base, with 3 bases spanning the gap. The CDR3 sequence is 13 residues long. CDR1 is SGHTA and CDR2 is FQGTGA in the germline V gene. Here the CDR3 reads CASSGSGANVLTF. In DNA, the CDR3 is TGTGCCAGCAGCGGATCTGGGGCCAACGTCCTGACTTTC.

The chain recombines TRBV7-9 with TRBJ2-3; D perhaps matches TRBD1 (6 bases). This CDR3 region has 14 residues. Germline V gene lookup returns CDR1 SEHNR and CDR2 FQNEAQ (reference sequence). V lost 2 bases and J lost 5, with 11 bases in between. The CDR3: CASSLQEGGDTQYF. The CDR3 DNA reads TGTGCCAGCAGCTTACAGGAAGGGGGAGATACGCAGTATTTT.

There are many counts of this clonotype. This sequence joins TRBV11-2 and TRBJ2-7; the match to TRBD2 covers 7 bases. Looked up from germline, CDR1 is SGHAT and CDR2 is FQNNGV. Germline trimming cut 3 bases from V and 2 bases from J; bases unmatched to any gene: 4. This CDR3 region has 14 residues. The CDR3 reads CASSFSSGTYEQYF. CDR3 nucleotide sequence: TGTGCCAGCAGCTTCTCTAGCGGAACCTACGAGCAGTACTTC.

This clonotype was seen a few times. The chain couples TRBV5-1 to TRBJ2-3; D possibly corresponds to TRBD1 (6 bases). With 5 bases removed from V and 1 base from J, the gap between germline ends came to 11 bases. This CDR3 contains 14 residues. Looked up from germline, CDR1 is SGHRS and CDR2 is YFSETQ. The CDR3 sequence: CASRGGEGTDTQYF. The DNA of the CDR3 is TGCGCCAGCAGAGGGGGAGAAGGCACAGATACGCAGTATTTT. Combining the CDR3 with reference TRBV5-1 and TRBJ2-3 gives the whole variable domain KAGVTQTPRYLIKTRGQQVTLSCSPISGHRSVSWYQQTPGQGLQFLFEYFSETQRNKGNFPGRFSGRQFSNSRSEMNVSTLELGDSALYLCASRGGEGTDTQYFGPGTRLTVL.

This clonotype showed up just a few times. This sequence joins TRBV4-3 and TRBJ1-4; the D is unclear. V lost 0 bases and J lost 7, with 6 bases in between. Germline CDR1 and CDR2: LGHNA and YSLEER. This CDR3 is built from 13 residues. CDR3 sequence (DNA): TGCGCCAGCAGCCAAGATGTTGGTGAAAAACTGTTTTTT. Translating it yields CASSQDVGEKLFF.

J is TRBJ2-7 and V is TRBV20-1; perhaps TRBD2 as D (6 bases). The CDR3 is 11 amino acids. V gave up 6 bases and J gave up 6 bases, with 12 bases separating them. CDR1 is DFQATT, CDR2 SNEGSKA, per germline (reference sequence). CDR3 protein: CSAPIAAEQYF. The CDR3 coding sequence is TGCAGTGCCCCCATAGCGGCCGAGCAGTACTTC.